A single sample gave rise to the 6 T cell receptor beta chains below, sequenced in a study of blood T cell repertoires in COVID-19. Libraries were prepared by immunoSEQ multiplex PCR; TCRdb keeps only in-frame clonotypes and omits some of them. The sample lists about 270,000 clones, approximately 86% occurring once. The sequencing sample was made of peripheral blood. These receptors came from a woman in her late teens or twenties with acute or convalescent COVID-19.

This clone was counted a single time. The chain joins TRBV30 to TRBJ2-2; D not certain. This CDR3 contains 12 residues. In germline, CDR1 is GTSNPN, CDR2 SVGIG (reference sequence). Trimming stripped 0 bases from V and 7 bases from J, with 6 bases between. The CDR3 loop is CAWSVSVGELFF. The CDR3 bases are TGTGCCTGGAGTGTATCGGTCGGGGAGCTGTTTTTT. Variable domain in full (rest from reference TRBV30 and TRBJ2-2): SQTIHQWPATLVQPVGSPLSLECTVEGTSNPNLYWYRQAAGRGLQLLFYSVGIGQISSEVPQNLSASRPQDRQFILSSKKLLLSDSGFYLCAWSVSVGELFFGEGSRLTVL.

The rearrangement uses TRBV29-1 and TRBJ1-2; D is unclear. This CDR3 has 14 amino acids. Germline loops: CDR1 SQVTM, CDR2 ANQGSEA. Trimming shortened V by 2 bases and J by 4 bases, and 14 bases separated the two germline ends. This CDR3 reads CSVESVAGSYGYTF. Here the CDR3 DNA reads TGCAGCGTTGAAAGTGTAGCCGGGTCCTATGGCTACACCTTC.

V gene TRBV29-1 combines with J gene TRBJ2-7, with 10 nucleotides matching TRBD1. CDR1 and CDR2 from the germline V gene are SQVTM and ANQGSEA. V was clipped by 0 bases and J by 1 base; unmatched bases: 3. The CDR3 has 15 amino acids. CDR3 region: CSVEEGDRGSYEQYF. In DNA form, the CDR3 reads TGCAGCGTTGAAGAGGGGGACAGGGGATCCTACGAGCAGTACTTC.

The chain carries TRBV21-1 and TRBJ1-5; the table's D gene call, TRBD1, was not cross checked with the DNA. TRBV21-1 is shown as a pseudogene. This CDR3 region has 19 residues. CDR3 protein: CASSKVVDRSMGGNQPQHF. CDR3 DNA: TGTGCCAGCAGCAAAGTAGTGGACAGGTCCATGGGCGGCAATCAGCCCCAGCATTTT.

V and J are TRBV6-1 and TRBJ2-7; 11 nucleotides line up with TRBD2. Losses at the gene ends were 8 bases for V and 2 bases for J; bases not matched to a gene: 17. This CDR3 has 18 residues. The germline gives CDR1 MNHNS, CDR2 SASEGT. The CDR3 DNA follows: TGTGCCAGCGGAGAAGGACAGACGGGACTAGCGGCCACCTACGAGCAGTACTTC. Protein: CASGEGQTGLAATYEQYF.

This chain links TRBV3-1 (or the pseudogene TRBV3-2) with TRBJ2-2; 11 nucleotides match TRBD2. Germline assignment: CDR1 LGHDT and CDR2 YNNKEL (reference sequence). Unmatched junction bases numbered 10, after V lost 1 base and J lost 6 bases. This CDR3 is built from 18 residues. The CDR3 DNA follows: TGTGCCAGCAGCCAAGGGATAGCGGGAGGGTCGGCCGCCGGGGAGCTGTTTTTT. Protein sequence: CASSQGIAGGSAAGELFF.